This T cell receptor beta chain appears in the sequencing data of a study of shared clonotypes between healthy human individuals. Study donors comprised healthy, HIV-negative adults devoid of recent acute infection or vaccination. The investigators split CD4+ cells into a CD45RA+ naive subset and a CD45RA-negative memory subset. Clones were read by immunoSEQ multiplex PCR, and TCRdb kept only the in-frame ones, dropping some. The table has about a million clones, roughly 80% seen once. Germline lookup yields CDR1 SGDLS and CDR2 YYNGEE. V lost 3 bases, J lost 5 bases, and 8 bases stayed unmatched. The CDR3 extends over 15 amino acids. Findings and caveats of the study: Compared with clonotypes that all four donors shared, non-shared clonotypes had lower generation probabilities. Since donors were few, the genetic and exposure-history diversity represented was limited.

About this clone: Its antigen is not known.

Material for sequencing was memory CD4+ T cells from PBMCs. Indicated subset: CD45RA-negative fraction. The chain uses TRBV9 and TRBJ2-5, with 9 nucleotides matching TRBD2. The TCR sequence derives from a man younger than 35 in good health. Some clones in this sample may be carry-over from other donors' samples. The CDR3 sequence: CASSEVAGVGETQYF. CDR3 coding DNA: TGTGCCAGCAGCGAAGTAGCGGGAGTGGGGGAGACCCAGTACTTC.